The TCR beta chain described here comes from a study of beta chain features in type 1 diabetes. V gave up 4 bases and J gave up 8 bases; unmatched junction bases: 4. The CDR3 has 13 amino acids. Germline CDR1 SGHDN, CDR2 FVKESK. As every portion of the isolated RNA was reverse transcribed, the sequencing read expressed TCRB transcripts. Data came from immunoSEQ multiplex PCR; TCRdb stores just in-frame clones and leaves some out. The data contain around 310,000 clones, more than 9.5% of them singletons. The V gene is TRBV14, the J gene TRBJ2-2, with TRBD1 identical over 7 bases. The sequencing input was naive CD4+ T cells from blood. This clonotype was obtained from a woman in her 30s in good health. This CDR3 reads CASSRQGSGELFF. In DNA form, the CDR3 reads TGTGCCAGCAGCCGACAGGGTTCGGGGGAGCTGTTTTTT.